The rows below give T cell receptor beta chains drawn from one sample of a study of cytomegalovirus exposure and HLA in healthy donors. Method: immunoSEQ multiplex PCR; TCRdb's copy keeps in-frame clones and lacks some. The table lists 150,000 to 200,000 clones, with approximately 6.9% in the top ten. The specimen was PBMCs. The receptor source for this set is a man younger than 40 in good health and CMV-seronegative. Both conserved end residues are part of each CDR3. A D gene is named only where the DNA matches it firmly.

D: -
V: TRBV4-2
J: TRBJ2-3
CDR3: CASSQEGSDNRPVWDTQYF
DNA: TGTGCCAGCAGCCAAGAGGGGAGTGACAACCGGCCCGTGTGGGATACGCAGTATTTT

D: -
V: TRBV6-1
J: TRBJ1-2
CDR3: CASSQSGHYGYTF
DNA: TGTGCCAGCAGTCAATCAGGGCATTATGGCTACACCTTC

D: -
V: TRBV4-1
J: TRBJ2-3
CDR3: CASGGLTDTQYF
DNA: TGCGCCAGCGGGGGCCTCACAGATACGCAGTATTTT

D: -
V: TRBV6-5
J: TRBJ1-1
CDR3: CASSYSRTQNTEAFF
DNA: TGTGCCAGCAGTTACTCTCGGACTCAGAACACTGAAGCTTTCTTT

D: TRBD1
V: TRBV11-2
J: TRBJ1-2
CDR3: CASSFGQGSSYGYTF
DNA: TGTGCCAGCAGCTTCGGACAGGGGAGCAGCTATGGCTACACCTTC

D: TRBD2
V: TRBV10-1
J: TRBJ2-7
CDR3: CASSEFRTSGRNEQYF
DNA: TGCGCCAGCAGTGAGTTTCGGACTAGCGGGAGAAACGAGCAGTACTTC

D: -
V: TRBV19
J: TRBJ2-7
CDR3: CASSIGRGSYEQYF
DNA: TGTGCCAGTAGTATAGGTAGGGGCAGCTACGAGCAGTACTTC

D: -
V: TRBV7-6
J: TRBJ1-1
CDR3: CASSPGVGGNTEAFF
DNA: TGTGCCAGCAGCCCGGGGGTTGGGGGAAACACTGAAGCTTTCTTT

D: TRBD1
V: TRBV27
J: TRBJ1-2
CDR3: CASSPGQAYGYTF
DNA: TGTGCCAGCAGTCCGGGACAGGCCTATGGCTACACCTTC

D: -
V: TRBV9
J: TRBJ1-1
CDR3: CASSEGGTAQAFF
DNA: TGTGCCAGCAGCGAGGGGGGGACTGCACAAGCTTTCTTT

D: TRBD1
V: TRBV11-3
J: TRBJ2-5
CDR3: CASSFGQGASETQYF
DNA: TGTGCCAGCAGCTTTGGTCAGGGGGCGTCGGAGACCCAGTACTTC

D: TRBD1
V: TRBV7-3
J: TRBJ2-2
CDR3: CASSFLAPGGTGELFF
DNA: TGTGCCAGCAGCTTTCTGGCTCCAGGGGGCACCGGGGAGCTGTTTTTT

D: -
V: TRBV5-1
J: TRBJ2-6
CDR3: CASSDRRASGANVLTF
DNA: TGCGCCAGCAGCGACAGGAGAGCCTCTGGGGCCAACGTCCTGACTTTC

D: -
V: TRBV28
J: TRBJ1-1
CDR3: CASSAGGASGRLAEAFF
DNA: TGTGCCAGCAGTGCCGGCGGGGCATCTGGACGGCTCGCTGAAGCTTTCTTT

D: -
V: TRBV9
J: TRBJ2-7
CDR3: CASSVDGQTYEQYF
DNA: TGTGCCAGCAGCGTAGATGGACAGACCTACGAGCAGTACTTC

D: TRBD2
V: TRBV29-1
J: TRBJ2-7
CDR3: CSVATSGEAYEQYF
DNA: TGCAGCGTTGCGACTAGCGGGGAGGCCTACGAGCAGTACTTC

D: -
V: TRBV5-1
J: TRBJ1-4
CDR3: CASSLANRVGAEKLFF
DNA: TGCGCCAGCAGCTTGGCCAACAGGGTCGGTGCTGAAAAACTGTTTTTT

D: -
V: TRBV27
J: TRBJ1-1
CDR3: CASSWNPTITEAFF
DNA: TGTGCCAGCAGTTGGAACCCGACAATCACTGAAGCTTTCTTT

D: -
V: TRBV9
J: TRBJ2-5
CDR3: CASSVPDSNQYF
DNA: TGTGCCAGCAGCGTTCCCGACAGTAACCAGTACTTC

D: TRBD1
V: TRBV6-5
J: TRBJ1-4
CDR3: CASSDRAAGEKLFF
DNA: TGTGCCAGCAGTGACAGGGCTGCAGGAGAAAAACTGTTTTTT

D: TRBD2
V: TRBV4-1
J: TRBJ2-7
CDR3: CASSQVGTSGYEQYF
DNA: TGCGCCAGCAGCCAAGTCGGGACTAGCGGATACGAGCAGTACTTC

D: TRBD1
V: TRBV6-5
J: TRBJ1-5
CDR3: CASRETGGLNQPQHF
DNA: TGTGCCAGCAGAGAGACAGGGGGCTTAAATCAGCCCCAGCATTTT

D: -
V: TRBV19
J: TRBJ2-3
CDR3: CASTRGTDTQYF
DNA: TGTGCCAGTACGCGAGGCACAGATACGCAGTATTTT

D: TRBD1
V: TRBV30
J: TRBJ1-1
CDR3: CAWSRGEGAGFTEAFF
DNA: TGTGCCTGGAGTAGGGGAGAGGGGGCCGGCTTCACTGAAGCTTTCTTT

D: TRBD1
V: TRBV7-6
J: TRBJ1-6
CDR3: CASSLGGQGNNSPLHF
DNA: TGTGCCAGCAGCTTAGGGGGACAGGGGAATAATTCACCCCTCCACTTT

D: TRBD1
V: TRBV6-6
J: TRBJ2-3
CDR3: CASSLQTGGSPDTQYF
DNA: TGTGCCAGCAGTTTGCAGACAGGGGGTAGCCCGGATACGCAGTATTTT

D: -
V: TRBV27
J: TRBJ1-5
CDR3: CASSLSTDYSNQPQHF
DNA: TGTGCCAGCAGTTTATCCACAGACTATAGCAATCAGCCCCAGCATTTT

D: TRBD1
V: TRBV19
J: TRBJ1-4
CDR3: CASYRGPHGNEKLFF
DNA: TGTGCCAGTTACAGGGGGCCTCATGGTAATGAAAAACTGTTTTTT

D: -
V: TRBV30
J: TRBJ1-5
CDR3: CAWSVNPGPKHF
DNA: TGTGCCTGGAGTGTAAATCCAGGGCCTAAGCATTTT

D: TRBD2
V: TRBV9
J: TRBJ2-3
CDR3: CASSLLTSPDTQYF
DNA: TGTGCCAGCAGCCTCCTGACTAGCCCGGATACGCAGTATTTT

D: -
V: TRBV13
J: TRBJ2-3
CDR3: CASSPRLDLGTDTQYF
DNA: TGTGCCAGCAGCCCTAGACTAGATCTCGGCACAGATACGCAGTATTTT

D: -
V: TRBV19
J: TRBJ1-2
CDR3: CASSIDLSGSDYGYTF
DNA: TGTGCCAGTAGTATAGATCTATCGGGGTCGGACTATGGCTACACCTTC

D: TRBD1
V: TRBV7-9
J: TRBJ2-3
CDR3: CASSLGDRGRSTDTQYF
DNA: TGTGCCAGCAGCTTAGGGGACAGGGGGCGTAGCACAGATACGCAGTATTTT

D: TRBD1
V: TRBV5-1
J: TRBJ2-1
CDR3: CASSLTGTGGNEQFF
DNA: TGCGCCAGCAGCCTGACCGGGACAGGGGGCAATGAGCAGTTCTTC

D: TRBD2
V: TRBV5-4
J: TRBJ2-7
CDR3: CASSLGAGGMYEQYF
DNA: TGTGCCAGCAGCTTGGGAGCGGGAGGGATGTACGAGCAGTACTTC

D: -
V: TRBV6-1
J: TRBJ2-1
CDR3: CATQMGLGDEQFF
DNA: TGTGCCACCCAAATGGGGCTCGGCGATGAGCAGTTCTTC

D: -
V: TRBV19
J: TRBJ1-5
CDR3: CASNSPYRELNQPQHF
DNA: TGTGCCAGTAACAGTCCTTACAGGGAACTAAATCAGCCCCAGCATTTT

D: TRBD1
V: TRBV5-4
J: TRBJ1-1
CDR3: CASSWTGGGTEAFF
DNA: TGTGCCAGCAGCTGGACAGGGGGCGGCACTGAAGCTTTCTTT

D: -
V: TRBV7-9
J: TRBJ1-6
CDR3: CASSSGNAARDSPLHF
DNA: TGTGCCAGCAGCTCGGGAAATGCGGCTAGGGATTCACCCCTCCACTTT

D: -
V: TRBV9
J: TRBJ1-2
CDR3: CASSVELKAGGYTF
DNA: TGTGCCAGCAGCGTAGAACTTAAAGCTGGTGGCTACACCTTC

D: -
V: TRBV10-3
J: TRBJ1-6
CDR3: CAISGGPEDSPLHF
DNA: TGTGCCATCAGTGGGGGGCCAGAGGATTCACCCCTCCACTTT

D: -
V: TRBV10-1
J: TRBJ2-2
CDR3: CASSESRQGFGELFF
DNA: TGCGCCAGCAGTGAGTCTCGGCAGGGCTTCGGGGAGCTGTTTTTT

D: TRBD1
V: TRBV4-1
J: TRBJ1-6
CDR3: CASSQKSRGRLDSPLHF
DNA: TGCGCCAGCAGCCAAAAATCCAGGGGGCGCCTGGATTCACCCCTCCACTTT

D: -
V: TRBV7-9
J: TRBJ2-3
CDR3: CASSLGMSGRPSTDTQYF
DNA: TGTGCCAGCAGCTTAGGGATGAGTGGGAGGCCTAGCACAGATACGCAGTATTTT

D: -
V: TRBV28
J: TRBJ2-6
CDR3: CASLPWAAAGANVLTF
DNA: TGTGCCAGTCTTCCCTGGGCAGCCGCTGGGGCCAACGTCCTGACTTTC

D: TRBD1
V: TRBV7-9
J: TRBJ2-5
CDR3: CASSSRDRGLYETQYF
DNA: TGTGCCAGCAGCTCCCGGGACAGGGGGCTTTATGAGACCCAGTACTTC

D: -
V: TRBV5-6
J: TRBJ2-4
CDR3: CASSLRGTPSQDQNIQYF
DNA: TGTGCCAGCAGCTTGCGGGGGACCCCCTCCCAGGATCAAAACATTCAGTACTTC

D: -
V: TRBV30
J: TRBJ1-6
CDR3: CAWSVDRTGDSPLHF
DNA: TGTGCCTGGAGTGTAGATAGGACGGGGGACTCACCCCTCCACTTT

D: -
V: TRBV19
J: TRBJ2-1
CDR3: CASSPTGAGLYNEQFF
DNA: TGTGCCAGTAGTCCGACAGGTGCCGGACTCTACAATGAGCAGTTCTTC

D: TRBD1
V: TRBV15
J: TRBJ2-7
CDR3: CATSSPSQGTYEQYF
DNA: TGTGCCACCAGCAGCCCCTCACAGGGGACCTACGAGCAGTACTTC

D: -
V: TRBV25-1
J: TRBJ1-3
CDR3: CASSDGVAAGNTIYF
DNA: TGTGCCAGCAGTGACGGGGTTGCAGCGGGAAACACCATATATTTT

D: -
V: TRBV29-1
J: TRBJ2-3
CDR3: CSVLRERRSDTQYF
DNA: TGCAGCGTTCTGAGGGAGCGCAGGTCAGATACGCAGTATTTT

D: TRBD1
V: TRBV7-9
J: TRBJ2-5
CDR3: CASSLQGASQETQYF
DNA: TGTGCCAGCAGCTTGCAGGGGGCCTCCCAAGAGACCCAGTACTTC

D: TRBD1
V: TRBV5-1
J: TRBJ1-5
CDR3: CASSLAGGNSNQPQHF
DNA: TGCGCCAGCAGCTTGGCAGGGGGGAATAGCAATCAGCCCCAGCATTTT

D: -
V: TRBV19
J: TRBJ1-2
CDR3: CATKTDRDTFNYGYTF
DNA: TGTGCCACCAAAACCGACCGGGACACCTTTAACTATGGCTACACCTTC

D: -
V: TRBV11-3
J: TRBJ2-3
CDR3: CASSPQSTDTQYF
DNA: TGTGCCAGCAGCCCCCAAAGCACAGATACGCAGTATTTT

D: -
V: TRBV7-2
J: TRBJ2-7
CDR3: CASSWTRTAYEQYF
DNA: TGTGCCAGCAGCTGGACCCGGACAGCCTACGAGCAGTACTTC